These T cell receptor beta chains were read from a single sample in a study of molecular identifiers for immune sequencing clone quantification. TCRdb re-called the PCR reads through MiXCR, storing one row per CDR3 protein. The sample records over 550,000 distinct CDR3 sequences, approximately 24% being singletons. Material: naive CD8+ T cells from blood, with Jurkat cell RNA spiked in. Source of these receptors: a human donor in good health. Some libraries in this study had Jurkat cell RNA spiked in. Each CDR3 is given without its conserved first and last residue. Each record gives: J gene, V gene, CDR3 protein.

TRBJ2-7,TRBV2,ASRATSGTLGEQY
TRBJ2-5,TRBV7-2,ASSRYSGTGTYQETQY
TRBJ2-6,TRBV5-1,ASSLAYSGANVLT
TRBJ2-3,TRBV6-2/TRBV6-3,ASSYASPLALSPSTDTQY
TRBJ2-7,TRBV19,ASSIAQGLLYEQY
TRBJ2-5,TRBV27,ASSITQRERETQY
TRBJ2-5,TRBV7-2,ASSPYPGLAGGPIEETQY
TRBJ2-7,TRBV13,ASSHADRAYEQY
TRBJ2-6,TRBV27,ASSPTPGTSGASVLT
TRBJ2-3,TRBV20-1,SAEGLGKIGLAPERGWGGDTQY
TRBJ1-1,TRBV4-3,ASSQDASGAMNTEAF
TRBJ1-5,TRBV6-5,ASSYSRDQPQH
TRBJ2-7,TRBV9,ASSVWGTSYEQY
TRBJ2-4,TRBV19,ASTVGTGSKNIQY
TRBJ2-5,TRBV9,ASSPGLPQETQH
TRBJ2-5,TRBV5-5,ASSLPNFIGTGETQY
TRBJ2-5,TRBV5-4,ASSVRQGEETQY
TRBJ1-1,TRBV5-5,ASSLGMDTEAF
TRBJ1-2,TRBV15,ATSRERTDSYGYT
TRBJ2-3,TRBV7-2,ASSSLGLGGDTQY
TRBJ2-3,TRBV7-9,ASSSLGGESDTQY
TRBJ2-5,TRBV9,ASSVALSLGETQY
TRBJ2-7,TRBV20-1,SAPPGLAYLSYEQY
TRBJ1-4,TRBV27,ASSLGRMGEKLF
TRBJ2-3,TRBV12-3/TRBV12-4,ASSLGAAGGPADTQY
TRBJ1-1,TRBV4-3,ASSRGQEAF
TRBJ1-5,TRBV6-5,ASSTGFGNQPQH
TRBJ2-5,TRBV6-4,ASKSAGNEPQY
TRBJ2-2,TRBV19,ASSMAGRATGELF
TRBJ1-1,TRBV2,ASSAPMNTEAF